The 8 T cell receptor beta chains in this list originate from one sample, sequenced in a study of blood T cell repertoires in COVID-19 (dated by TCRdb to the early 2020s). Receptor amplification or capture employed the immunoSEQ multiplex PCR assay. The table comes from immuneACCESS by way of TCRdb, which keeps in-frame sequences with V and J called. Part of the clones is missing from these tables; in studies checked, under half for an unresolved V gene and the rest for unknown reasons. The sample table holds 200,000 to 250,000 clones, of which around 88% were seen once. More than 2.5% of the sample comes from the top ten. Sequenced input: peripheral blood. Source of these receptors: a woman younger than 45 who had recovered from COVID-19.

The CDR3 bases are TGTGCCACCAGCAGAGATCTCGCGGCAGGGCTCAATTCACCCCTCCACTTT. Its translation: CATSRDLAAGLNSPLHF. The chain uses TRBV15 and TRBJ1-6; TRBD1 is a possible D gene (5 bases). The ends were cut back, 0 bases at V and 7 bases at J, with 16 bases in the middle. Germline V gene lookup returns CDR1 LNHNV and CDR2 YYDKDF (reference sequence). CDR3 length equals 17 residues.

This clone was counted a single time. V is TRBV10-2 and J is TRBJ2-5, with TRBD2 as a possible D gene (5 bases). Germline CDR1 WSHSY, CDR2 SAAADI. The CDR3 is made up of 13 amino acids. Trimming took off 0 bases at V and 4 bases at J, with 6 bases between the two ends. The CDR3 DNA reads as TGCGCCAGCAGTGAGTCCACTAGAGAGACCCAGTACTTC. Its protein product is CASSESTRETQYF.

The chain uses TRBV27 and TRBJ2-1, with 7 bases that match TRBD1. The germline V gene encodes CDR1 MNHEY and CDR2 SMNVEV (reference sequence). This CDR3 region has 14 residues. Losses at the gene ends were 3 bases for V and 6 bases for J; bases not matched to a gene: 5. The CDR3 DNA sequence: TGTGCCAGCAGTTTGCGACAGGGCAGCAATGAGCAGTTCTTC. It translates to CASSLRQGSNEQFF.

J is TRBJ2-1 and V is TRBV30; 7 bases align to TRBD2. The V gene end was trimmed by 1 base and the J gene end by 6 bases; junction bases not matched to a gene: 6. The CDR3 runs to 14 residues. Germline-derived CDR1 and CDR2 are GTSNPN and SVGIG (reference sequence). CDR3 sequence (DNA): TGTGCCTGGAGTGGTCTAGCGGACTCCAATGAGCAGTTCTTC. Amino acid sequence: CAWSGLADSNEQFF.

Only one count was recorded for this clone. This sequence joins TRBV5-1 and TRBJ2-3, with 9 bases identical to TRBD1. Germline V gene sequence: CDR1 SGHRS, CDR2 YFSETQ. The ends lost 4 bases at V and 1 base at J; junction bases unmatched: 4. There are 15 residues in the CDR3. CDR3 in DNA: TGCGCCAGCAGCCCCGGGACAGGGCGCACAGATACGCAGTATTTT. It translates to CASSPGTGRTDTQYF.

The V call is TRBV15, the J call TRBJ2-2, with D perhaps matching TRBD1 (6 bases). Per the germline V gene, CDR1 is LNHNV and CDR2 is YYDKDF (reference sequence). Trimming pared 3 bases from V and 2 bases from J, leaving 10 bases between. The CDR3 extends over 15 amino acids. This CDR3 is CATSSPGQNTGELFF. The CDR3, as DNA: TGTGCCACCAGCAGTCCGGGACAAAACACCGGGGAGCTGTTTTTT. The full variable domain, in which reference TRBV15 and TRBJ2-2 provide the parts outside the CDR3, is DAMVIQNPRYQVTQFGKPVTLSCSQTLNHNVMYWYQQKSSQAPKLLFHYYDKDFNNEADTPDNFQSRRPNTSFCFLDIRSPGLGDTAMYLCATSSPGQNTGELFFGEGSRLTVL.

The CDR3 spells CASSDQGLQADGEQYF. The CDR3 DNA sequence: TGTGCCAGCAGTGACCAGGGACTACAGGCAGATGGGGAGCAGTACTTC. J is TRBJ2-7 and V is TRBV6-1; 7 nucleotides agree with TRBD2. Germline loops: CDR1 MNHNS, CDR2 SASEGT. The CDR3 extends over 16 amino acids. Trimming at V came to 3 bases and at J to 7 bases, leaving 15 bases not matched to a gene.

The chain combines TRBV6-5 with TRBJ2-2; maybe TRBD2 (6 bases). In germline, CDR1 is MNHEY, CDR2 SVGAGI. This CDR3 has 15 amino acids. V lost 6 bases and J lost 0, with 11 bases in between. CDR3: CASRYPGANTGELFF. In DNA form, the CDR3 reads TGTGCCAGCAGATACCCGGGAGCGAACACCGGGGAGCTGTTTTTT.